This T cell receptor (beta chain) was captured by sequencing in a study of blood T cell repertoires in COVID-19 (dated by TCRdb to 2020 to 2021). Background for the entire study: Collaborator samples came from the United States, Italy and Spain and covered acute and convalescent phases of COVID-19. The material from the prospective study consisted of cDNA or gDNA derived from T cells, B-cell-depleted T cells, or PBMCs. The dataset comprised deeply sampled blood TCRbeta repertoires from subjects exposed to, actively infected with, or recovered from COVID-19. The repertoires were released in a freely available public database intended as a resource for research on the immune response to SARS-CoV-2. The samples were drawn from the first 160 participants of the ongoing ImmuneRACE study and from over 950 subjects provided by 6 global collaborators. A de-identified subject ID, COVID-19 status, age in years and sex were almost always included in the sample metadata. Where HLA class I and class II types were available, the types were taken from metadata supplied by the sample provider, not from assay-based typing. What the research found in general, with its limitations: The amount of clinical and demographic metadata varied by source and participant and was provided uncurated.

TCRbeta CDR3 regions were amplified from genomic DNA by means of the immunoSEQ Assay, a bias-controlled multiplex PCR. In the source study's methods: Nucleated cell counts per sample were estimated from amplification of reference gene primers within the assay. To quantify the absolute abundance of each unique TCRbeta CDR3 rearrangement, sequence reads were collapsed and filtered. For each sample, productive Simpson clonality was calculated by taking the square root of Simpson's diversity index across productive rearrangements. The table was pulled from immuneACCESS by TCRdb, which kept in-frame rearrangements only. Such tables lose some clones; where checked, under half of the loss comes from unresolved V genes, and the rest has no known cause. The DNA was the basis for D and trimming; V, J and clone size are from that table. Present in this sample are around 190,000 clones, roughly four fifths of which were seen just once. The ten largest account for more than 7.5% of the sample.

The CDR3 runs 15 amino acids, cysteine and phenylalanine included. Only the CDR3 part of the read is kept: 45 bases, read in frame from the first base. The V end loses 0 bases and the J end loses 2 bases, and a stretch of 9 bases separates them. The germline V gene encodes CDR1 PRHDT and CDR2 FYEKMQ (reference sequence). As for this clone: Its specific antigen is unknown. Base quality data are lacking; no much larger clone is found one base away.

One collaborating source in Seattle enrolled patients while the patients were actively infected and followed the patients over time throughout the course of disease. Whole blood was collected in K2EDTA tubes by collaborating institutions according to the institutions' own protocols. For TCRbeta analysis, collaborator samples were shipped as frozen whole blood, as isolated PBMCs, or as DNA extracted from either sample type. The chain employs TRBV13 and TRBJ2-3; the D gene lacks a confident call. The source material was peripheral blood. This TCR was sampled from a woman in her 70s with COVID-19, enrolled during active disease. The CDR3 in this case is CASSLGRFPTDTQYF. The sequence in DNA is TGTGCCAGCAGCTTAGGCCGTTTCCCCACAGATACGCAGTATTTT.